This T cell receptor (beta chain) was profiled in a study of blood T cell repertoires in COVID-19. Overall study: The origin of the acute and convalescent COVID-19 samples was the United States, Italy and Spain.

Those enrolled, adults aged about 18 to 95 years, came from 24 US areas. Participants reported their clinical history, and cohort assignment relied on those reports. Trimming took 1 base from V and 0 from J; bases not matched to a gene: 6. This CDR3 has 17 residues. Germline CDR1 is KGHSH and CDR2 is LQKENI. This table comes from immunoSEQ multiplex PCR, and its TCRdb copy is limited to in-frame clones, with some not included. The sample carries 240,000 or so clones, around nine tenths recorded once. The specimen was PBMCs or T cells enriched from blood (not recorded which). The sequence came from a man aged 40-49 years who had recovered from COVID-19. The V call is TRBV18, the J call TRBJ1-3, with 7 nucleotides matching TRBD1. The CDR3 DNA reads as TGTGCCAGCTCACCACGCACCGGGACAGCCTCTGGAAACACCATATATTTT. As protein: CASSPRTGTASGNTIYF.